What follows are 23 T cell receptor beta chains derived from one specimen sequenced in a study of blood T cell repertoires in COVID-19. Data came from immunoSEQ multiplex PCR; TCRdb stores just in-frame clones and leaves some out. The table has just over 35,000 clones, about nine tenths seen once. The material sequenced was peripheral blood. The origin of the receptors is a man aged 55-75 years with acute or convalescent COVID-19.

The chain joins TRBV28 to TRBJ2-5, with 9 bases that match TRBD2. V shed 7 bases, J shed 6 bases, and the junction held 12 bases outside the gene matches. CDR1 is MDHEN, CDR2 SYDVKM, per germline. The CDR3 runs to 15 residues. In DNA form, the CDR3 reads TGTGCCAGCAACACACCGGGACTAGCATTACAGACCCAGTACTTC. As protein: CASNTPGLALQTQYF. Looking up the rest from reference TRBV28 and TRBJ2-5 gives the full variable domain: DVKVTQSSRYLVKRTGEKVFLECVQDMDHENMFWYRQDPGLGLRLIYFSYDVKMKEKGDIPEGYSVSREKKERFSLILESASTNQTSMYLCASNTPGLALQTQYFGPGTRLLVL.

V and J are TRBV5-1 and TRBJ2-5; 8 bases match TRBD1. This CDR3 is 12 amino acids long. The trim removed 4 bases at V and 10 bases at J, leaving 6 bases unmatched. Germline assignment: CDR1 SGHRS and CDR2 YFSETQ. The CDR3 region is CASSVQGEDQYF. The CDR3 region has the DNA TGCGCCAGCAGCGTACAGGGGGAGGACCAGTACTTC.

The chain combines TRBV5-5 with TRBJ2-2, with 7 bases matching TRBD2. The CDR3 is 16 amino acids. The germline V gene encodes CDR1 SGHKS and CDR2 YYEKEE (reference sequence). Unmatched junction bases numbered 11, after V lost 3 bases and J lost 6 bases. CDR3 nucleotide sequence: TGTGCCAGCAGCTCACCAGGCGGGAGCGGAGCCGGGGAGCTGTTTTTT. It codes for CASSSPGGSGAGELFF.

The J gene is TRBJ1-4, the V gene TRBV2, with a tentative D call TRBD1 (5 bases). This CDR3 has 14 amino acids. Germline V CDR1 and CDR2: SNHLY, FYNNEI. Trimming took off 4 bases at V and 4 bases at J, with 10 bases between the two ends. Written as DNA, the CDR3 is TGTGCCAGCAGTGTGCAGGGTTATAATGAAAAACTGTTTTTT. It translates to CASSVQGYNEKLFF.

The chain joins TRBV18 to TRBJ1-1; D not certain. Deletions cut 0 bases from V and 3 bases from J, with 11 bases between. Germline V gene lookup returns CDR1 KGHSH and CDR2 LQKENI. The CDR3 totals 15 residues. CDR3 bases: TGTGCCAGCTCACCACCGCCGGCGGCGCACACTGAAGCTTTCTTT. Its translation is CASSPPPAAHTEAFF.

The gene calls are TRBV28 and TRBJ2-2; 9 bases agree with TRBD2. Losses at the gene ends were 8 bases for V and 6 bases for J; bases not matched to a gene: 13. Per germline, CDR1 MDHEN and CDR2 SYDVKM. CDR3 size: 16 residues. The CDR3 coding sequence is TGTGCCAGCCTCGATCAAGCGGGAGGAAGGGCCGGGGAGCTGTTTTTT. Translated, it gives CASLDQAGGRAGELFF.

CDR3 sequence (DNA): TGTGCCAGCTCACCAGGGGGCAAGGTGGGTGTTACTGAAGCTTTCTTT. It is translated as CASSPGGKVGVTEAFF. This chain uses TRBV18 with TRBJ1-1; weak D call: TRBD1 (6 bases). The V gene's germline CDR1 is KGHSH and CDR2 LQKENI. The CDR3 is made up of 16 amino acids. Trimming removed 2 bases from V and 5 bases from J, with 18 bases in between.

This rearrangement joins TRBV12-5 to TRBJ2-1; the D gene is possibly TRBD1 (6 bases). Germline V gene lookup returns CDR1 LGHNT and CDR2 FRNRAP. The ends were cut back, 2 bases at V and 4 bases at J, with 15 bases in the middle. The CDR3 covers 16 residues. The CDR3 sequence is CASGLYLGTPYNEQFF. The CDR3 DNA sequence: TGTGCTAGTGGTTTGTACCTGGGGACACCTTACAATGAGCAGTTCTTC.

The chain joins TRBV18 to TRBJ2-5; TRBD1 matches at 9 bases. The CDR3 contains 14 residues. V trimming: 3 bases; J trimming: 4 bases; junction bases outside the gene matches: 3. Germline assignment: CDR1 KGHSH and CDR2 LQKENI. CDR3 protein: CASSPNRGPETQYF. DNA for the CDR3: TGTGCCAGCTCACCGAACAGGGGGCCAGAGACCCAGTACTTC.

J is TRBJ2-1 and V is TRBV27; 8 bases agree with TRBD2. The CDR3 contains 20 residues. With V trimmed by 2 bases and J by 3 bases, 18 bases remained unmatched. Per germline, CDR1 MNHEY and CDR2 SMNVEV (reference sequence). In DNA form, the CDR3 reads TGTGCCAGCAGTTTACGGCCCGGAGCGGGAGAAGTTTTCCGCTACAATGAGCAGTTCTTC. This gives the protein CASSLRPGAGEVFRYNEQFF.

This chain's CDR3 is CASSLNGPTVIHGYTF. In DNA form, the CDR3 reads TGTGCCAGCAGCTTGAATGGGCCGACAGTTATACATGGCTACACCTTC. V and J are TRBV5-6 and TRBJ1-2; possibly TRBD1 for D (5 bases). This CDR3 is 16 amino acids long. The ends were cut back, 1 base at V and 6 bases at J, with 19 bases in the middle. Germline V gives CDR1 SGHDT, CDR2 YYEEEE.

The chain couples TRBV10-2 to TRBJ1-5; 9 bases map to TRBD1. Trimming took 7 bases from V and 5 from J; bases not matched to a gene: 6. Germline V gives CDR1 WSHSY, CDR2 SAAADI. This CDR3 region has 14 residues. This chain's CDR3 is CASNDRGGDQPQHF. In nucleotides, the CDR3 is TGCGCCAGCAACGACAGGGGGGGGGATCAGCCCCAGCATTTT.

V gene TRBV7-8 combines with J gene TRBJ1-1, with a weak D call TRBD1 (5 bases). Trimming removed 5 bases at V and 8 bases at J, with 18 bases between. CDR1 is SGHVS, CDR2 FQNEAQ, per germline. The CDR3 spans 14 residues. The CDR3 reads CASSQSGGWGEAFF. The CDR3, as DNA: TGTGCCAGCAGCCAGTCGGGAGGTTGGGGCGAAGCTTTCTTT.

This clone was recorded only once. The V and J genes are TRBV19 and TRBJ2-4; 7 positions match TRBD2. Germline V gene sequence: CDR1 LNHDA, CDR2 SQIVND (reference sequence). The junction had 0 bases not matched to a gene; V was cut back by 3 bases and J by 7 bases. The CDR3 spans 12 residues. CDR3 bases: TGTGCCAGTAGTATCGGGGGGAACATTCAGTACTTC. This translates into CASSIGGNIQYF.

The chain is built from TRBV18 and TRBJ2-2; 7 bases fit TRBD2. V lost 6 bases to trimming and J lost 5 bases; unmatched junction nucleotides: 9. Germline lookup yields CDR1 KGHSH and CDR2 LQKENI. This CDR3 is 15 amino acids long. Written as DNA, the CDR3 is TGTGCCAGCTCCCTTGGGAGGGAGAGAACCGGGGAGCTGTTTTTT. Its translation is CASSLGRERTGELFF.

The DNA of the CDR3 is TGCGCCAGCAGCTCCCGGACTAGCGGACGCACAGATACGCAGTATTTT. Amino acids: CASSSRTSGRTDTQYF. V is TRBV5-1 and J is TRBJ2-3; 10 bases agree with TRBD2. This CDR3 is 16 amino acids long. The germline CDR1 and CDR2 sequences are SGHRS and YFSETQ. J was trimmed by 1 base and V by 3 bases; bases with no gene match: 5.

The chain recombines TRBV4-1 with TRBJ2-6; tentatively, D is TRBD2 (5 bases). The germline CDR1 and CDR2 sequences are MGHRA and YSYEKL. This CDR3 region has 17 residues. Trimming cost V 1 base and J 4 bases, with 14 bases left between them. CDR3 protein: CASSQVFRGTGANVLTF. The CDR3 nucleotides read TGCGCCAGCAGCCAAGTTTTTCGGGGAACAGGGGCCAACGTCCTGACTTTC.

V gene TRBV19 combines with J gene TRBJ2-5; D unclear. The CDR3 extends over 13 amino acids. V lost 3 bases and J lost 2, with 7 bases in between. The germline gives CDR1 LNHDA, CDR2 SQIVND (reference sequence). CDR3 in amino acids: CASSMAQQETQYF. The CDR3 DNA is TGTGCCAGTAGTATGGCACAGCAAGAGACCCAGTACTTC. Supplemented by reference TRBV19 and TRBJ2-5, the full variable domain reads DGGITQSPKYLFRKEGQNVTLSCEQNLNHDAMYWYRQDPGQGLRLIYYSQIVNDFQKGDIAEGYSVSREKKESFPLTVTSAQKNPTAFYLCASSMAQQETQYFGPGTRLLVL.

The chain is built from TRBV2 and TRBJ2-5; D is unclear. V lost 7 bases and J lost 5, with 11 bases in between. CDR3 length: 12 amino acids. CDR1 and CDR2 (germline): SNHLY, FYNNEI. CDR3 DNA sequence: TGTGCCAGCATCCACTACTTGGAGACCCAGTACTTC. It is translated as CASIHYLETQYF.

J is TRBJ1-3 and V is TRBV5-1; the D is unclear. The CDR3 loop spans 14 amino acids. Trimming left V 5 bases short and J 0 bases short, with 9 bases between. Germline V lookup: CDR1 SGHRS, CDR2 YFSETQ. CDR3 region: CASSFGGSGNTIYF. The CDR3 region has the DNA TGCGCCAGCAGTTTCGGTGGCTCTGGAAACACCATATATTTT.

This sequence joins TRBV7-8 and TRBJ1-2; D gene ambiguous. The CDR3 consists of 14 residues. Trimming removed 5 bases at V and 4 bases at J, with 14 bases between. Germline CDR1 and CDR2: SGHVS and FQNEAQ. Here the CDR3 reads CASSPDGPGYGYTF. Written as DNA, the CDR3 is TGTGCCAGCAGCCCAGACGGCCCGGGCTATGGCTACACCTTC.

The rearrangement joins TRBV3-1 (or the pseudogene TRBV3-2) to TRBJ1-1; no clear D. Deletions cut 2 bases from V and 7 bases from J, with 8 bases between. Germline V gene data show CDR1 as LGHDT and CDR2 as YNNKEL (reference sequence). The length of the CDR3 is 12 residues. CDR3 sequence: CASSQYGGEAFF. For the CDR3, the DNA is TGTGCCAGCAGCCAATATGGCGGTGAAGCTTTCTTT.

The rearrangement joins TRBV29-1 to TRBJ2-7; D might be TRBD2 (5 bases). CDR3 length: 12 amino acids. Germline loops: CDR1 SQVTM, CDR2 ANQGSEA. V was cut by 6 bases and J by 3 bases, with 12 bases left in between. The CDR3 DNA is TGCAGCGTGGAGGAGTCCAACTACGAGCAGTACTTC. This gives the protein CSVEESNYEQYF.